This entry lists 10 T cell receptor beta chains sequenced from one sample in a study of T cells in Graves' hyperthyroidism and ophthalmopathy. Authors of the study amplified TCR beta CDR3 regions from RNA transcripts. The TCR CDR3 first-round RT-PCR relied on the HTBI primer set. In TCRdb, the multiplex PCR reads were re-called with MiXCR into one record per CDR3 protein. The table includes over 650,000 distinct CDR3 sequences, about 15% detected once. The sample consisted of blood. These receptor sequences come from a man aged 18 to 30 with Graves' hyperthyroidism.

This clonotype has only a few counts. The chain carries TRBV20-1 and TRBJ2-7, with D tentatively TRBD2 (5 bases). This CDR3 comprises 11 residues. Per germline, CDR1 DFQATT and CDR2 SNEGSKA (reference sequence). Deletions cut 5 bases from V and 2 bases from J, with 7 bases between. The CDR3 here is CSAPGAYEQYF. The CDR3 nucleotides are TGCAGTGCTCCCGGGGCCTACGAGCAGTACTTC.

This clonotype has at least ten counts. V usage is TRBV28 and J usage is TRBJ2-5; D is unclear. This CDR3 has 14 amino acids. Per germline, CDR1 MDHEN and CDR2 SYDVKM. Trimming removed 2 bases from V and 0 bases from J, with 7 bases in between. The CDR3 region is CASSLGKYQETQYF. CDR3 DNA sequence: TGTGCCAGCAGTTTAGGGAAGTACCAAGAGACCCAGTACTTC.

This clonotype was seen many times. The chain combines TRBV13 with TRBJ2-7, with 9 bases that match TRBD2. Germline V gene sequence: CDR1 PRHDT, CDR2 FYEKMQ (reference sequence). The CDR3 consists of 14 residues. The V and J ends lost 5 bases and 1 base, in that order; junction bases with no gene match: 3. CDR3 sequence: CASSTSGPSYEQYF. Written as DNA, the CDR3 is TGTGCCAGCAGCACTAGCGGGCCTTCCTACGAGCAGTACTTC.

The rearrangement links TRBV2 to TRBJ2-1; the D gene is possibly TRBD1 (6 bases). V shed 6 bases and J shed 7 bases, with 16 bases lying between them. This CDR3 contains 14 residues. CDR1 and CDR2 (germline): SNHLY, FYNNEI. CDR3 amino acids: CASRRGYDINEQFF. The DNA of the CDR3 is TGTGCCAGCAGAAGGGGGTACGATATAAATGAGCAGTTCTTC.

This clonotype has a count of ten or more. The CDR3 protein is CASSYSADYGYTF. As DNA, the CDR3 is TGTGCCAGCAGTTACTCAGCTGACTATGGCTACACCTTC. The chain is built from TRBV6-2 or TRBV6-3 and TRBJ1-2; D remains ambiguous. Deletions cut 0 bases from V and 3 bases from J, with 5 bases between. The length of the CDR3 is 13 residues. From germline, CDR1 is MNHEY and CDR2 SVGEGT.

This sequence joins TRBV11-3 and TRBJ2-2; TRBD1 might be the D (5 bases). Germline CDR1 and CDR2: SGHNT and YENEEA. Trimming cost V 4 bases and J 0 bases, with 12 bases left between them. The CDR3 length is 16 residues. The CDR3 loop reads CASSSSTASNTGELFF. In DNA, the CDR3 is TGTGCCAGCAGCTCCTCGACAGCTTCGAACACCGGGGAGCTGTTTTTT.

This clonotype occurred a few times. This chain links TRBV15 with TRBJ1-2; 10 bases agree with TRBD1. This CDR3 region has 15 residues. Germline V gene sequence: CDR1 LNHNV, CDR2 YYDKDF (reference sequence). The ends lost 3 bases at V and 4 bases at J; junction bases unmatched: 5. Written as DNA, the CDR3 is TGTGCCACCAGCAGTGACAGGGGGCCTGGCTATGGCTACACCTTC. Protein sequence: CATSSDRGPGYGYTF.

This clonotype has just a few counts. CDR3 bases: TGTGCCAGCAGCTTAGGGGGACGGAGCTCCTACAATGAGCAGTTCTTC. Translated: CASSLGGRSSYNEQFF. The chain carries TRBV11-1 and TRBJ2-1; the D gene could be TRBD1 or TRBD2 (5 bases each). Trimming shortened V by 1 base and J by 0 bases, and 10 bases separated the two germline ends. CDR1 is SGHAT, CDR2 FQDESV, per germline (reference sequence). This CDR3 has 16 residues.

This clonotype was found a few times. This sequence joins TRBV3-1 and TRBJ2-3; D is uncertain. Germline CDR1 and CDR2: LGHDT and YNNKEL (reference sequence). This CDR3 comprises 12 residues. Trimming took 6 bases from V and 2 from J, leaving 6 bases between them. As DNA, the CDR3 is TGTGCCAGCAGACCCCCCACAGATACGCAGTATTTT. The encoded protein is CASRPPTDTQYF.

This clonotype was found many times. The chain recombines TRBV28 with TRBJ2-5, with TRBD2 identical over 13 bases. CDR1 is MDHEN, CDR2 SYDVKM, per germline. J lost 3 bases, V lost 8 bases, and 9 bases had no gene match. CDR3 size: 16 residues. CDR3 protein: CASVGLGLAGKETQYF. The CDR3 DNA sequence: TGTGCCAGCGTGGGACTGGGACTAGCGGGAAAAGAGACCCAGTACTTC.